The T cell receptor (beta chain) described here comes from a study of blood T cell repertoires in COVID-19. Study overall: Sites in the United States, Italy and Spain provided acute and convalescent COVID-19 samples. T cells, B-cell-depleted T cells, or PBMCs provided the cDNA or gDNA that served as material.

In the authors' methods: Scientists estimated how many nucleated cells there were by amplifying reference gene primers. The table came from immunoSEQ multiplex PCR; TCRdb's copy has only in-frame clones and leaves some out. The D gene and trimming were derived from the DNA, and the V and J assignments and clone size from that table. The top ten clones hold approximately 19% of a sample with 20,000 to 25,000 clones, around 69% of them seen once. V lost 7 bases, J lost 6 bases, and 9 bases stayed unmatched. The germline CDR1 and CDR2 sequences are LGHNT and FRNRAP. The CDR3 loop spans 14 amino acids. The sequencing input was peripheral blood. The sequence derives from a human donor in a cohort sampled during active or convalescent COVID-19. The gene calls are TRBV12-5 and TRBJ1-2; 9 bases fit TRBD1. CDR3 bases: TGTGCTAGTGCCTACGACAGGGGGGCCCATGGCTACACCTTC. This translates into CASAYDRGAHGYTF. Filled out from reference TRBV12-5 and TRBJ1-2, the complete variable domain reads DARVTQTPRHKVTEMGQEVTMRCQPILGHNTVFWYRQTMMQGLELLAYFRNRAPLDDSGMPKDRFSAEMPDATLATLKIQPSEPRDSAVYFCASAYDRGAHGYTFGSGTRLTVV.